The text below deals with one TCR beta chain. Only in-frame clones appear in the TCRdb table, and some are missing; sequencing was by immunoSEQ multiplex PCR. The sample contains tens of thousands of clones, about 90% of which appear only once. The data are from a study of T cell changes during pregnancy in multiple sclerosis. This CDR3 is built from 16 residues. CDR1 and CDR2 (germline): SGHTA, FQGTGA. V dropped 5 bases and J dropped 5; count of bases not matched to a gene: 7. Here the sequenced sample was CD4+ T cells from peripheral blood mononuclear cells, taken in the second trimester of pregnancy. The TCR originated in a female donor in good health, enrolled as a control in a pregnancy study. The gene calls are TRBV7-3 and TRBJ2-2, with 11 nucleotides matching TRBD2. CDR3 coding DNA: TGTGCCAGCAGCCTAGCGGGGGGAGCAAGTACCGGGGAGCTGTTTTTT. This sequence encodes CASSLAGGASTGELFF.